This TCR beta chain was captured in a study of blood T cell repertoires in COVID-19 (dated by TCRdb to about 2020). Study-level background: Samples from collaborators originated in the United States, Italy and Spain and spanned both the acute and convalescent phases of COVID-19. The material from the prospective study consisted of cDNA or gDNA derived from T cells, B-cell-depleted T cells, or PBMCs. The dataset comprised deeply sampled blood TCRbeta repertoires from subjects exposed to, actively infected with, or recovered from COVID-19. The repertoires were made available in a free public database intended to serve as a resource for research on the immune response to SARS-CoV-2. Samples were obtained from the ongoing ImmuneRACE study (first 160 participants) and from 1,254 subjects provided by 6 global collaborators. The sample metadata nearly always contained a de-identified subject ID, COVID-19 status, age in years and sex. Where HLA class I and class II types were available, the types were taken from metadata supplied by the sample provider, not from assay-based typing.

TCRbeta CDR3 regions were amplified from genomic DNA using the immunoSEQ Assay, a bias-controlled multiplex PCR. In the source study's methods: Within the assay, amplification of reference gene primers was used to estimate how many nucleated cells each sample contained. Sequence reads were collapsed and filtered to measure the absolute abundance of every unique TCRbeta CDR3 rearrangement. For each sample, productive Simpson clonality was calculated by taking the square root of Simpson's diversity index across productive rearrangements. Here the immuneACCESS table is served through TCRdb, limited to in-frame sequences with V and J called. Missing clones are a known gap in these copies; in checked studies unresolved V genes cover under half, and the rest lacks a known reason. That table supplies the V and J calls and clone size; D and trimming were determined from the DNA. Recorded for this sample are approximately 240,000 clones; roughly 80% of them occurred a single time. The leading ten clones occupy about 2.4% of the sample.

Here is what the overall study found, with its caveats: The amount of clinical and demographic metadata varied by source and participant and was provided uncurated.

The collaborating institutions used their own protocols to collect whole blood in K2EDTA tubes. For TCRbeta analysis, collaborator samples were shipped as frozen whole blood, as isolated PBMCs, or as DNA extracted from either sample type. Remarks on this clone: Its antigen is still unknown. Qualities for individual bases were not recorded, and no much larger clone is one base off.

The CDR3, cysteine through phenylalanine, is 13 amino acids long. Only CDR3 DNA is held: 39 bases, read in frame from base 1. The junction carries 10 bases between V and J, which are trimmed by 2 bases and 8 bases respectively. Per the germline V gene (reference sequence), SEHNR is the CDR1 and FQNEAQ is the CDR2. The chain is made from TRBV7-9 and TRBJ2-1; no D gene call is confident. The sample comprised peripheral blood. This clonotype originated in a woman aged 55-69 years with acute or convalescent COVID-19. The CDR3 region reads CASSLNLSDEQFF. The DNA reads TGTGCCAGCAGCTTAAACTTGTCCGATGAGCAGTTCTTC.